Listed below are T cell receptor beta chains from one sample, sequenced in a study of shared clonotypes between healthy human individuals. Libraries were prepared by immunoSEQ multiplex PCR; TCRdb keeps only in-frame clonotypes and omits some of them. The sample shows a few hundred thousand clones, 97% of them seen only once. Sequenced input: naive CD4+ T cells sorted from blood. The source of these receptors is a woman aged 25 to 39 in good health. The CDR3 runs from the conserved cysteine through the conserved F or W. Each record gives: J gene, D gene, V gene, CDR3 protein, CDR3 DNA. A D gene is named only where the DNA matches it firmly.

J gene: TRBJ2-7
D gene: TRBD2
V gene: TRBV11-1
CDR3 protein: CASSKARGSVYEQYF
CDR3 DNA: TGTGCCAGCAGCAAGGCGCGGGGGAGTGTCTACGAGCAGTACTTC

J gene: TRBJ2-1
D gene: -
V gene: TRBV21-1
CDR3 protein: CASSNPTTALSTYNEQFF
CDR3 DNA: TGTGCCAGCAGCAATCCCACTACTGCCCTTTCGACGTACAATGAGCAGTTCTTC

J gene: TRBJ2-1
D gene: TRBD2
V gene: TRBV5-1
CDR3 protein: CASSLLAVEYNEQFF
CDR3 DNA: TGCGCCAGCAGCTTACTAGCGGTCGAGTACAATGAGCAGTTCTTC

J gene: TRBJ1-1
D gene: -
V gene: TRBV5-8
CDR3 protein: CASRDFGWGTTEAFF
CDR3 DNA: TGTGCCAGCAGGGACTTCGGGTGGGGGACCACTGAAGCTTTCTTT

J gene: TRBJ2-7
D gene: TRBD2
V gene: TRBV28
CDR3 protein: CASSSGLAGVAYEQYF
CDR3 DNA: TGTGCCAGCAGTTCGGGACTAGCGGGAGTCGCCTACGAGCAGTACTTC

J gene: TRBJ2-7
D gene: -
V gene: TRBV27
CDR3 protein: CASSLGTGVSEQYF
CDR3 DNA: TGTGCCAGCAGTTTAGGGACGGGTGTATCGGAGCAGTACTTC

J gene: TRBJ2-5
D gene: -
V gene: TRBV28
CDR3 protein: CASSSGHTYLVTQYF
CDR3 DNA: TGTGCCAGCAGTTCGGGACACACCTATTTGGTGACCCAGTACTTC

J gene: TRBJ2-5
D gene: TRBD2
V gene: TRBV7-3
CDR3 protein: CASSLMAGGTGETQYF
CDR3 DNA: TGTGCCAGCAGCTTAATGGCGGGAGGGACGGGGGAGACCCAGTACTTC

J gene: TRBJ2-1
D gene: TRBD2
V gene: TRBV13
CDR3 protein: CASSLAWGLSGSKDEQFF
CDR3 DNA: TGTGCCAGCAGCTTAGCCTGGGGGCTTAGCGGGAGCAAGGATGAGCAGTTCTTC

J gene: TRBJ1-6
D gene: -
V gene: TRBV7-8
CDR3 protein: CASSLVFAGANNSPLHF
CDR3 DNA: TGTGCCAGCAGCTTAGTGTTTGCGGGGGCGAATAATTCACCCCTCCACTTT